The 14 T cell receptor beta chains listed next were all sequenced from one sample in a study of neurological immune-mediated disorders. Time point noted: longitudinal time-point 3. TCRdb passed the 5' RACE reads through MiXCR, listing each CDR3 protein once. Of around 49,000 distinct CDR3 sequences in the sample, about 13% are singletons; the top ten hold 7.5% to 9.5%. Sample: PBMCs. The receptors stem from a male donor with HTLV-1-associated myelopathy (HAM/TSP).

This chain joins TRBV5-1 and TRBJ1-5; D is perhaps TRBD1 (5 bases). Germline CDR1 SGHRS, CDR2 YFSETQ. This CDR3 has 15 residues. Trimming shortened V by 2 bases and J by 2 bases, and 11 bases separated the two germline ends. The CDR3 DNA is TGCGCCAGCAGCTTCCTAGCGGGGGGCAATCAGCCCCAGCATTTT. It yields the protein CASSFLAGGNQPQHF.

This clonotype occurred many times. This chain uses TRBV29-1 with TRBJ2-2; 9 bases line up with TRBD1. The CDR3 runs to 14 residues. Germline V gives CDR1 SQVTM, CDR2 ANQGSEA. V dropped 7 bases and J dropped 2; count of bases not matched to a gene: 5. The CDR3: CSGGTGLNTGELFF. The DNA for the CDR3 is TGCAGCGGGGGGACAGGGCTTAACACCGGGGAGCTGTTTTTT.

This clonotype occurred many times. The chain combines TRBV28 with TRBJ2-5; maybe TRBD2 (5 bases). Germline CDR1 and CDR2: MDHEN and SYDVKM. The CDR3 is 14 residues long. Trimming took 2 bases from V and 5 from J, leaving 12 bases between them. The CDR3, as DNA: TGTGCCAGCAGTTTAGACGGGGTAGGGGAGACCCAGTACTTC. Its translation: CASSLDGVGETQYF.

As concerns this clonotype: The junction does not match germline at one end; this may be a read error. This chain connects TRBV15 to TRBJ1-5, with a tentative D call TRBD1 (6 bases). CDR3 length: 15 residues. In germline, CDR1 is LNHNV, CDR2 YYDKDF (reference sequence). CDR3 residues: CAISRGNRDGQPQPF. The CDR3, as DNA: TGTGCCATCAGCAGAGGCAACAGGGACGGTCAGCCCCAGCCTTTT.

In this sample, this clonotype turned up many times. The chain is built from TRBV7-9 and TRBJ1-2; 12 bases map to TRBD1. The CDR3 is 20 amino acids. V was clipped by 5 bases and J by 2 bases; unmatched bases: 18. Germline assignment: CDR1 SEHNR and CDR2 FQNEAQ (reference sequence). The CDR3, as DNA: TGTGCCAGCAGCACCAACGACCCGGGACAGGGGGCGCGTTTCAACTATGGCTACACCTTC. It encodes CASSTNDPGQGARFNYGYTF.

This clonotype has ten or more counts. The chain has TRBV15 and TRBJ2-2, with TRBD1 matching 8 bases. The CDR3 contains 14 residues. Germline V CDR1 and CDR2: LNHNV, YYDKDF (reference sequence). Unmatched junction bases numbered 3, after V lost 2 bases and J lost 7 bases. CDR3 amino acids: CATSRRTGFGELFF. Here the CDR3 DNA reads TGTGCCACCAGCAGAAGGACAGGGTTCGGGGAGCTGTTTTTT.

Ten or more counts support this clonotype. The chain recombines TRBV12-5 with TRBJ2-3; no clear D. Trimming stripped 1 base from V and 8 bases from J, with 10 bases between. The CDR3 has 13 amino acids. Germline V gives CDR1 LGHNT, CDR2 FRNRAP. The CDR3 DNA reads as TGTGCTAGTGGTTTGGCCAACGAACCTACGCAGTATTTT. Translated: CASGLANEPTQYF.

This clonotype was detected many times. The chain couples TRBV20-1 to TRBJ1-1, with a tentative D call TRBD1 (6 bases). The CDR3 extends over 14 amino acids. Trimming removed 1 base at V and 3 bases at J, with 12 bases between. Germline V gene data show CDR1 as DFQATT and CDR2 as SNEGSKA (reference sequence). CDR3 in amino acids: CSARAGGADTEAFF. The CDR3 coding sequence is TGCAGTGCTAGAGCCGGGGGGGCGGACACTGAAGCTTTCTTT.

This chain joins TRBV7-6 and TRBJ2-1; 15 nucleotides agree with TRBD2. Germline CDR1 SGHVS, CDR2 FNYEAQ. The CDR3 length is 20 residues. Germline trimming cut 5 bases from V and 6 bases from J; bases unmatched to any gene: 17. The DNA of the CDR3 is TGTGCCAGCAGCCGTACCCGGACTAGCGGGGGGGTCGTGCGTGGCAATGAGCAGTTCTTC. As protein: CASSRTRTSGGVVRGNEQFF.

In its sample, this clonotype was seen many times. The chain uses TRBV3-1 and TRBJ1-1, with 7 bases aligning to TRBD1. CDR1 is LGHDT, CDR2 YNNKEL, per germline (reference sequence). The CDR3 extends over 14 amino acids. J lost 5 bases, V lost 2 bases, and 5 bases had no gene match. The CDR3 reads CASSQIGGETEAFF. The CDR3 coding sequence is TGTGCCAGCAGCCAAATAGGGGGCGAAACTGAAGCTTTCTTT.

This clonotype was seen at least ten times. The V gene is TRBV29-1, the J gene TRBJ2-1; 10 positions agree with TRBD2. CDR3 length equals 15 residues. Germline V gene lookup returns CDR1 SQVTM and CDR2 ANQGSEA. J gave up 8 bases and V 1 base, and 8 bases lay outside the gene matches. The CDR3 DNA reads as TGCAGCGTTGAAGCAGCGGGGGGGCGGGACGATGAGCAGTTCTTC. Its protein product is CSVEAAGGRDDEQFF.

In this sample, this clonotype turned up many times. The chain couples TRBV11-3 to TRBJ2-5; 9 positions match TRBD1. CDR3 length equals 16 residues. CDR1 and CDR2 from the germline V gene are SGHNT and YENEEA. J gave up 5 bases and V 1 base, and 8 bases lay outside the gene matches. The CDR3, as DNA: TGTGCCAGCAGCTTAGTCCTAACAGGGGGCGTGGAGACCCAGTACTTC. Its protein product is CASSLVLTGGVETQYF.

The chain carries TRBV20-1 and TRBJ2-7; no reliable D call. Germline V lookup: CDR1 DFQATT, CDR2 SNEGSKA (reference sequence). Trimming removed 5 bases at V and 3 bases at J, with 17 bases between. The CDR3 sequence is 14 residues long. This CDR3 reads CSASLFRTHYEQYF. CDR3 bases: TGCAGTGCTTCTCTTTTTAGAACTCACTACGAGCAGTACTTC.

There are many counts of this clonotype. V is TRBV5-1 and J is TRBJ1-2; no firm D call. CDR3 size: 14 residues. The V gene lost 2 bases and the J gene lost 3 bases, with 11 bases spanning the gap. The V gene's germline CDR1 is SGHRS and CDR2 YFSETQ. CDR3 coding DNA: TGCGCCAGCAGCTTCGGCGGCAGAGACTATGGCTACACCTTC. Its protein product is CASSFGGRDYGYTF.